A single sample is the source of the 10 T cell receptor beta chains below, sequenced in a study of glioma-infiltrating T cells after dendritic cell vaccination. Some clones are missing from TCRdb's copy, which holds only in-frame ones; the method was immunoSEQ multiplex PCR. Altogether approximately 48,000 clones are present, about 88% being singletons, with the ten largest covering roughly 5.3%. Indicated time point: after dendritic cell vaccination, including at tumor progression/relapse. Sequenced material: blood, taken after dendritic cell vaccination. These TCRs come from a human donor with glioblastoma.

The rearrangement links TRBV29-1 to TRBJ2-1; 10 bases match TRBD2. V lost 4 bases, J lost 8 bases, and 5 bases stayed unmatched. CDR3 length: 13 amino acids. Per germline, CDR1 SQVTM and CDR2 ANQGSEA. The CDR3 DNA is TGCAGCGTTGGCCCTAGCGGGAGCTATGAGCAGTTCTTC. Its translation: CSVGPSGSYEQFF.

This rearrangement joins TRBV9 to TRBJ1-1, with unresolved D. The CDR3 sequence is 15 residues long. From germline, CDR1 is SGDLS and CDR2 YYNGEE. Trimming removed 0 bases from V and 3 bases from J, with 12 bases in between. CDR3 nucleotides: TGTGCCAGCAGCGTAGTTAAAGAAGCCCACACTGAAGCTTTCTTT. Its protein is CASSVVKEAHTEAFF.

The rearrangement links TRBV28 to TRBJ2-7, with D tentatively TRBD2 (5 bases). Looked up from germline, CDR1 is MDHEN and CDR2 is SYDVKM. V was pared by 10 bases and J by 2 bases, with 15 bases between. This CDR3 has 13 residues. CDR3 in amino acids: CATWTFSPYEQYF. The CDR3, as DNA: TGTGCCACCTGGACTTTCAGCCCCTACGAGCAGTACTTC. Supplemented by reference TRBV28 and TRBJ2-7, the full variable domain reads DVKVTQSSRYLVKRTGEKVFLECVQDMDHENMFWYRQDPGLGLRLIYFSYDVKMKEKGDIPEGYSVSREKKERFSLILESASTNQTSMYLCATWTFSPYEQYFGPGTRLTVT.

V is TRBV6-5 and J is TRBJ2-1, with a possible D match to TRBD2 (6 bases). Germline-derived CDR1 and CDR2 are MNHEY and SVGAGI. The V gene lost 6 bases and the J gene lost 10 bases, with 16 bases spanning the gap. The CDR3 covers 13 residues. This chain's CDR3 is CASSRPAGNEQFF. The CDR3 region has the DNA TGTGCCAGCAGCCGTCCGGCGGGAAACGAGCAGTTCTTC.

As regards this clone: Within the sample, other DNA sequences also encode this same CDR3. The chain has TRBV25-1 and TRBJ2-5; D might be TRBD1 (6 bases). The CDR3 spans 15 residues. Deletions cut 3 bases from V and 5 bases from J, with 16 bases between. Germline V gene sequence: CDR1 MGHDK, CDR2 SYGVNS. CDR3 sequence reads: CASSEAGTPQETQYF. CDR3 nucleotides: TGTGCCAGCAGTGAGGCTGGGACACCCCAGGAGACCCAGTACTTC. Drawing the rest from reference TRBV25-1 and TRBJ2-5, the complete variable domain is EADIYQTPRYLVIGTGKKITLECSQTMGHDKMYWYQQDPGMELHLIHYSYGVNSTEKGDLSSESTVSRIRTEHFPLTLESARPSHTSQYLCASSEAGTPQETQYFGPGTRLLVL.

This sequence joins TRBV4-2 and TRBJ1-2; D unclear. V lost 0 bases and J 0 bases, leaving 5 bases between the germline ends. The CDR3 is 14 amino acids. The germline CDR1 and CDR2 sequences are LGHNA and YNFKEQ. CDR3 protein: CASSQDSANYGYTF. In DNA, the CDR3 is TGTGCCAGCAGCCAAGACTCAGCTAACTATGGCTACACCTTC.

This chain uses TRBV19 with TRBJ1-1; maybe TRBD1 (6 bases). Germline V gene data show CDR1 as LNHDA and CDR2 as SQIVND (reference sequence). V lost 8 bases to trimming and J lost 1 base, with 11 bases between them. The length of the CDR3 is 13 residues. The CDR3 sequence: CASSGDKNTEAFF. Written as DNA, the CDR3 is TGTGCCAGTTCTGGGGACAAGAACACTGAAGCTTTCTTT.

The chain links TRBV7-9 to TRBJ2-1; D perhaps matches TRBD2 (5 bases). The CDR3 consists of 13 residues. Trimming removed 6 bases at V and 2 bases at J, with 8 bases between. Germline values: CDR1 SEHNR, CDR2 FQNEAQ (reference sequence). The CDR3, as DNA: TGTGCCAGCAGGCCAGCGGCCTACAATGAGCAGTTCTTC. Amino acids: CASRPAAYNEQFF.

CDR3 region: CASSSLAGQASQYF. The DNA for the CDR3 is TGTGCCAGCAGCTCATTAGCGGGGCAGGCGTCCCAGTACTTC. V is TRBV7-2 and J is TRBJ2-5, with 8 bases matching TRBD2. This CDR3 comprises 14 residues. The V gene's germline CDR1 is SGHTA and CDR2 FQGNSA. V gave up 4 bases and J gave up 9 bases; unmatched junction bases: 10. The full variable domain, rest sourced from reference TRBV7-2 and TRBJ2-5, is GAGVSQSPSNKVTEKGKDVELRCDPISGHTALYWYRQSLGQGLEFLIYFQGNSAPDKSGLPSDRFSAERTGGSVSTLTIQRTQQEDSAVYLCASSSLAGQASQYFGPGTRLLVL.

The chain uses TRBV19 and TRBJ2-7; 9 nucleotides align to TRBD2. Per the germline V gene, CDR1 is LNHDA and CDR2 is SQIVND (reference sequence). V gave up 7 bases and J gave up 5 bases; unmatched junction bases: 9. This CDR3 has 14 residues. For the CDR3, the DNA is TGTGCCAGTACCCAAAGCGGGGGGCTCCACGAGCAGTACTTC. It is translated as CASTQSGGLHEQYF.